This T cell receptor (beta chain) was sequenced in a study of shared clonotypes between healthy human individuals. The germline V gene encodes CDR1 SGHRS and CDR2 YFSETQ. The CDR3 extends over 14 amino acids. V was trimmed by 5 bases and J by 0 bases, leaving 9 bases between them. Into CD45RA+ naive and CD45RA-negative memory subsets, the CD4+ cells were split. Over several immunoSEQ plates, each subset's genomic DNA was distributed in even portions. Sequenced by immunoSEQ multiplex PCR; TCRdb stores in-frame clones only, minus some. Found here are about 520,000 clones, 95% to 96% of them singletons; the top ten hold about 0.06%.

This TCR came from a woman in her twenties or thirties in good health. The sequencing sample was made of naive CD4+ T cells sorted from blood. The subset is: CD45RA+ positively selected. V and J are TRBV5-1 and TRBJ1-3; maybe TRBD1 (6 bases). CDR3 region: CASSTGTSGNTIYF. CDR3 bases: TGCGCCAGCAGTACAGGGACCTCTGGAAACACCATATATTTT.